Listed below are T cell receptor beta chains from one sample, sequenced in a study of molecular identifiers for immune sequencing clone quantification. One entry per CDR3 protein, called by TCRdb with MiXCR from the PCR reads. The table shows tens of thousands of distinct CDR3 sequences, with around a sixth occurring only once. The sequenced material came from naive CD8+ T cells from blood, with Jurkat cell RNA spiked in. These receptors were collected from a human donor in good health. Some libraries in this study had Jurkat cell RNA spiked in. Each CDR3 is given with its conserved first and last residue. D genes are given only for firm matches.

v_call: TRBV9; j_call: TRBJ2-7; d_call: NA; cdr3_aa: CASSPTRVSEQYF
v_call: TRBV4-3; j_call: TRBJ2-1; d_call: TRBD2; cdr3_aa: CASSQEPSGTYSYNEQFF
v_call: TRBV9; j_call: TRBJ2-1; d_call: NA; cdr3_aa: CASSVEGGSYNEQFF
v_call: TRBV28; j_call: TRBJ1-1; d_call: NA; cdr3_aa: CASSLPTREAFF
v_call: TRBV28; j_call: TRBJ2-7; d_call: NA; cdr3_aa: CASTGMTYEQYF
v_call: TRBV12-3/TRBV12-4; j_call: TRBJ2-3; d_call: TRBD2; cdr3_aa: CASRTLTSGSVDTQYF
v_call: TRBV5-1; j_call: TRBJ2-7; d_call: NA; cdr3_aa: CASSFGRDPYEQYF
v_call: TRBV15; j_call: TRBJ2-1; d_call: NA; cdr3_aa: CATSRDLGLPSNEQFF
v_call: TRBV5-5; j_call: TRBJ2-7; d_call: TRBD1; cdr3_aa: CASSSDDRVQYEQYF
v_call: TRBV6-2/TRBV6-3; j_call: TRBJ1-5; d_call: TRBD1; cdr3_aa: CASTDREDQPQHF
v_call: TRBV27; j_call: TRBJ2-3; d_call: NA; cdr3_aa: CASSFSVTDTQYF
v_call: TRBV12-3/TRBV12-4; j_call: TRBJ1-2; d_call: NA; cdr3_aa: CASSLGGPGYGYTF
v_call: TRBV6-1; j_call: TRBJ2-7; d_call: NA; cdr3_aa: CASSVRTAFLYEQYF
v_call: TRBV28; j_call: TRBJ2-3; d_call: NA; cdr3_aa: CASSPRDPVSTDTQYF
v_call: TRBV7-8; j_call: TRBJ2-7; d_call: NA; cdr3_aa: CASSFFTGPTYEQYF
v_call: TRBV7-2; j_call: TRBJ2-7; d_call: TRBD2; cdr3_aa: CASSLAASGYYEQYF
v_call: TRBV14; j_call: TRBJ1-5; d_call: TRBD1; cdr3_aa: CASSQWTGQPQHF
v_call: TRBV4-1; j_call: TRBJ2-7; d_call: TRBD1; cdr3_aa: CASSQGRTGSYEQYF
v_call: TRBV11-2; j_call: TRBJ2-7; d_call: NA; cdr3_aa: CASSSRVLPLYEQYF
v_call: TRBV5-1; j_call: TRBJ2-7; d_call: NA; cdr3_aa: CASKQAYEQYF
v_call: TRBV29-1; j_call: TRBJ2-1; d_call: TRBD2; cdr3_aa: CSVEFNSGNYNEQFF
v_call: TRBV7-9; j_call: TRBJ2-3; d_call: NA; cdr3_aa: CASSFDADTQYF
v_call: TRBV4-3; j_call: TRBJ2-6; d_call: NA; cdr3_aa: CASSQAWSGANVLTF
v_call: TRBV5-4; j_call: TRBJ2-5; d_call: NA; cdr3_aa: CASSFTSGHTQYF
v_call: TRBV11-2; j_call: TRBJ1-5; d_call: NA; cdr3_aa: CASSLDNGQGVRAQHF
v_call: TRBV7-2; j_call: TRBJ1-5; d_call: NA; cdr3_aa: CASSLDGPWGSQPQHF
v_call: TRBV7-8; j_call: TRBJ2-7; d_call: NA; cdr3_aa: CASSLAGQGGVYEQYF
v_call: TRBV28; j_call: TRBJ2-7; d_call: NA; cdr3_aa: CASSPGDAYEQYF
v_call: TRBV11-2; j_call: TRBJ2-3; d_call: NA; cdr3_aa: CASSLGGWSDTQYF
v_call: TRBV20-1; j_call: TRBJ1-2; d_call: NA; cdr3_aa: CSARGSYYGYTF
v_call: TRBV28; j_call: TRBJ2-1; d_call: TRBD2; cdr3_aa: CAGGTGTSVYNEQFF
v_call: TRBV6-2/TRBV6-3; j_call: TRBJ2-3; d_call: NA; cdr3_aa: CASSSSRKKDTQYF
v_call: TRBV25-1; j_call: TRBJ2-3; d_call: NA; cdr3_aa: CASSEGTLSTDTQYF
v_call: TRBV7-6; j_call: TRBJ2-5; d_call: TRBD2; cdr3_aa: CASSLAGGGQETQYF
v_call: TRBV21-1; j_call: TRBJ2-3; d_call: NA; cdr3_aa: CASSKRTSGRDDTQYF
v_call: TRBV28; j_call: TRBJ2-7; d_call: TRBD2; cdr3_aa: CASSLPISGLAGAYEQYF
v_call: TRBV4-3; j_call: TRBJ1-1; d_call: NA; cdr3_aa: CASSQDGRQKEAFF
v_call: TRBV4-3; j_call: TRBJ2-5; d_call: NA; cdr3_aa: CASSQEIAGWTQYF
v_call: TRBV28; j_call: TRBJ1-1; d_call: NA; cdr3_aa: CASSWTASMNTEAFF
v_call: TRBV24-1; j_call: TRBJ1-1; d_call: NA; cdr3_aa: CATSDFTDMNTEAFF
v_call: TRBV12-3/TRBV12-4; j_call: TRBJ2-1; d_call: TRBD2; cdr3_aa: CASTPLAGPNNEQFF
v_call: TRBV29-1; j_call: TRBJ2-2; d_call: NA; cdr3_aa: CSVEYGSGTGELFF
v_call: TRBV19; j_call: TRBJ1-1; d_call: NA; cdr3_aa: CAIQGGGTEAFF
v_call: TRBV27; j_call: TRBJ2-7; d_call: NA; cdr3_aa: CASSNRGEQYF